Described below is a single TCR beta chain sequence and its context. This entry is derived from a study of technical replicates of blood from a few donors. The method was immunoSEQ multiplex PCR; TCRdb's version includes in-frame clones alone and lacks a portion of them. The table lists about 85,000 clones, just under 95% of them singletons. What was sequenced was T cells isolated from PBMCs. This TCR derives from a human donor in good health.

CDR3 loop: CASSWDGREKLFF. The CDR3 DNA is TGTGCCAGCAGCTGGGACGGGAGAGAAAAACTGTTTTTT. V usage is TRBV7-9 and J usage is TRBJ1-4, with D perhaps TRBD1 (5 bases). The CDR3 is 13 residues long. The germline V gene encodes CDR1 SEHNR and CDR2 FQNEAQ (reference sequence). V lost 4 bases and J lost 8, with 11 bases in between.